The 26 T cell receptor beta chains reported below all come from one sample, sequenced in a study of identifying expanded T cells in peripheral blood. The data were produced by immunoSEQ multiplex PCR, yet TCRdb's version contains in-frame clones alone and is incomplete. The sample lists roughly 100,000 clones; around 88% were seen once. The source material was blood. These receptors came from a person between 18 and 69 years old in good health.

The CDR3 sequence: CASSRTGGETQYF. DNA of the CDR3: TGTGCCAGCAGCCGGACAGGGGGGGAGACCCAGTACTTC. The V and J genes are TRBV5-4 and TRBJ2-5; 10 bases align to TRBD1. The CDR3 consists of 13 residues. V was pared by 4 bases and J by 5 bases, with 2 bases of the junction left unmatched. Germline assignment: CDR1 SGHNT and CDR2 YYREEE (reference sequence).

This rearrangement joins TRBV19 to TRBJ1-3; no definite D call. CDR1 and CDR2 (germline): LNHDA, SQIVND (reference sequence). Trimming pared 8 bases from V and 0 bases from J, leaving 11 bases between. CDR3 length: 14 residues. The CDR3 loop reads CASHKAISGNTIYF. The CDR3 bases are TGTGCCAGTCATAAAGCCATCTCTGGAAACACCATATATTTT. Complete variable domain (other parts from reference TRBV19 and TRBJ1-3): DGGITQSPKYLFRKEGQNVTLSCEQNLNHDAMYWYRQDPGQGLRLIYYSQIVNDFQKGDIAEGYSVSREKKESFPLTVTSAQKNPTAFYLCASHKAISGNTIYFGEGSWLTVV.

V usage is TRBV7-2 and J usage is TRBJ2-1; 15 bases are shared with TRBD2. The CDR3 is 14 residues long. Germline V gene sequence: CDR1 SGHTA, CDR2 FQGNSA. Losses at the gene ends were 4 bases for V and 9 bases for J; bases not matched to a gene: 1. The CDR3 region is CASSWGLAGGEQFF. The DNA of the CDR3 is TGTGCCAGCAGCTGGGGACTAGCGGGAGGTGAGCAGTTCTTC.

The rearrangement joins TRBV27 to TRBJ2-3, with 8 bases identical to TRBD2. The junction had 5 bases not matched to a gene; V was cut back by 8 bases and J by 4 bases. The CDR3 is 13 residues long. Per germline, CDR1 MNHEY and CDR2 SMNVEV (reference sequence). The CDR3 sequence is CASHGGVPDTQYF. The CDR3 bases are TGTGCCAGCCACGGGGGGGTCCCAGATACGCAGTATTTT.

Here the CDR3 DNA reads TGTGCCAGCAGCTTGAGTTCCACCCGGGAGCAGTACTTC. Protein product: CASSLSSTREQYF. The chain has TRBV13 and TRBJ2-7; D unresolved. From germline, CDR1 is PRHDT and CDR2 FYEKMQ (reference sequence). The CDR3 has 13 residues. Trimming took off 3 bases at V and 7 bases at J, with 13 bases between the two ends.

The chain is built from TRBV11-2 and TRBJ2-7; a possible D gene is TRBD2 (6 bases). There are 14 residues in the CDR3. Per the germline V gene, CDR1 is SGHAT and CDR2 is FQNNGV. Trimming cost V 11 bases and J 0 bases, with 17 bases left between them. The DNA for the CDR3 is TGTGCCTCGCAGGGTCCGGACTACTCCTACGAGCAGTACTTC. Its translation: CASQGPDYSYEQYF. Variable domain in full (rest from reference TRBV11-2 and TRBJ2-7): EAGVAQSPRYKIIEKRQSVAFWCNPISGHATLYWYQQILGQGPKLLIQFQNNGVVDDSQLPKDRFSAERLKGVDSTLKIQPAKLEDSAVYLCASQGPDYSYEQYFGPGTRLTVT.

The DNA of the CDR3 is TGTGCCAGCAGCTTAGGGGGCGGGTACGAGCAGTACTTC. Translation gives CASSLGGGYEQYF. The V call is TRBV7-9, the J call TRBJ2-7; TRBD1 or TRBD2 may be the D gene (5 bases each). Germline-derived CDR1 and CDR2 are SEHNR and FQNEAQ (reference sequence). V lost 1 base to trimming and J lost 4 bases, with 8 bases between them. CDR3 length equals 13 residues.

The table lists this clone with a few counts. DNA of the CDR3: TGTGCCAGCAGCCAGGGTAGCGGGTCCGAGTATTTT. This sequence encodes CASSQGSGSEYF. The V and J genes are TRBV4-2 and TRBJ2-3; 7 nucleotides line up with TRBD2. V was pared by 3 bases and J by 13 bases, with 7 bases of the junction left unmatched. Germline CDR1 reads LGHNA; CDR2 reads YNFKEQ. The CDR3 has 12 residues.

The V gene is TRBV18, the J gene TRBJ2-6; no firm D call. The CDR3 runs to 15 residues. V lost 3 bases and J 0 bases, leaving 6 bases between the germline ends. From germline, CDR1 is KGHSH and CDR2 LQKENI. The CDR3 is CASSPRNSGANVLTF. In DNA, the CDR3 is TGTGCCAGCTCACCCCGGAACTCTGGGGCCAACGTCCTGACTTTC.

V usage is TRBV7-6 and J usage is TRBJ2-1; possibly TRBD1 or TRBD2 for D (5 bases each). The CDR3 runs to 15 residues. The V end was cut by 9 bases, the J end by 12 bases, with 27 bases between. The V gene's germline CDR1 is SGHVS and CDR2 FNYEAQ. The CDR3 reads CARSPPSMGDSAQFF. The CDR3, as DNA: TGTGCCAGGAGCCCCCCCTCGATGGGGGATAGCGCGCAGTTCTTC.

CDR3 coding DNA: TGTGCCAGCAGCTTAGGGTGGGAGAGCTCCTACGAGCAGTACTTC. As protein: CASSLGWESSYEQYF. The chain links TRBV11-2 to TRBJ2-7, with a tentative D call TRBD2 (5 bases). V was pared by 1 base and J by 0 bases, with 10 bases between. The CDR3 consists of 15 residues. Looked up from germline, CDR1 is SGHAT and CDR2 is FQNNGV.

The chain links TRBV5-1 to TRBJ1-3, with unresolved D. This CDR3 region has 16 residues. Trimming took 0 bases from V and 0 from J, leaving 10 bases between them. Germline assignment: CDR1 SGHRS and CDR2 YFSETQ. As DNA, the CDR3 is TGCGCCAGCAGCTTGGCCCCGGGCCACTCTGGAAACACCATATATTTT. This translates into CASSLAPGHSGNTIYF. The full variable domain, its missing parts supplied by reference TRBV5-1 and TRBJ1-3, is KAGVTQTPRYLIKTRGQQVTLSCSPISGHRSVSWYQQTPGQGLQFLFEYFSETQRNKGNFPGRFSGRQFSNSRSEMNVSTLELGDSALYLCASSLAPGHSGNTIYFGEGSWLTVV.

The chain is built from TRBV2 and TRBJ1-3; 7 bases map to TRBD1. V was clipped by 6 bases and J by 4 bases; unmatched bases: 3. This CDR3 spans 13 amino acids. The germline V gene encodes CDR1 SNHLY and CDR2 FYNNEI. CDR3 bases: TGTGCCAGCAGGACAGGGTTCGGAAACACCATATATTTT. Its translation: CASRTGFGNTIYF.

Only a few counts were recorded for this clone. This chain joins TRBV10-3 and TRBJ2-5, with D possibly matching TRBD2 (6 bases). This CDR3 spans 15 amino acids. Trimming shortened V by 8 bases and J by 0 bases, and 16 bases separated the two germline ends. Per germline, CDR1 ENHRY and CDR2 SYGVKD. CDR3 sequence: CAIRGDGGYQETQYF. In DNA, the CDR3 is TGTGCCATCCGTGGGGACGGAGGGTACCAAGAGACCCAGTACTTC.

This sequence joins TRBV7-3 and TRBJ2-1, with TRBD2 matching 11 bases. The CDR3 is made up of 17 amino acids. V lost 3 bases to trimming and J lost 5 bases; unmatched junction nucleotides: 9. In germline, CDR1 is SGHTA, CDR2 FQGTGA. CDR3 DNA sequence: TGTGCCAGCAGCTTTGGCCTAGCGGGAGGAGCAGACAATGAGCAGTTCTTC. Translation gives CASSFGLAGGADNEQFF. The full variable domain, in which reference TRBV7-3 and TRBJ2-1 provide the parts outside the CDR3, is GAGVSQTPSNKVTEKGKYVELRCDPISGHTALYWYRQSLGQGPEFLIYFQGTGAADDSGLPNDRFFAVRPEGSVSTLKIQRTERGDSAVYLCASSFGLAGGADNEQFFGPGTRLTVL.

The chain uses TRBV5-6 and TRBJ2-1; TRBD1 or TRBD2 may be the D gene (5 bases each). Germline V gene lookup returns CDR1 SGHDT and CDR2 YYEEEE. V was trimmed by 3 bases and J by 7 bases, leaving 11 bases between them. This CDR3 region has 13 residues. The CDR3 DNA follows: TGTGCCAGCAGCTACATTGAGGGGAATGAGCAGTTCTTC. Encoded protein: CASSYIEGNEQFF.

This clone was seen a few times. This chain joins TRBV30 and TRBJ2-3; 7 nucleotides line up with TRBD1. The CDR3 contains 14 residues. After removal of 3 bases from V and 2 bases from J, the junction contained 5 bases not matched to a gene. The germline CDR1 and CDR2 sequences are GTSNPN and SVGIG (reference sequence). CDR3 DNA sequence: TGTGCCTGGAGCGGACAGGATGTCACAGATACGCAGTATTTT. Translated, it gives CAWSGQDVTDTQYF.

The V and J genes are TRBV6-1 and TRBJ2-6; D unresolved. V lost 3 bases, J lost 0 bases, and 3 bases lay in between. The CDR3 spans 14 residues. Germline V gives CDR1 MNHNS, CDR2 SASEGT. The CDR3 sequence: CASSDPSGANVLTF. The CDR3 DNA follows: TGTGCCAGCAGTGATCCCTCTGGGGCCAACGTCCTGACTTTC.

The rearrangement joins TRBV5-8 to TRBJ2-6, with no clear D. CDR1 and CDR2 (germline): SGHTS, YDEGEE. The CDR3 sequence is 16 residues long. Trimming pared 0 bases from V and 4 bases from J, leaving 11 bases between. The CDR3 DNA sequence: TGTGCCAGCAGCTTGGGGCAGGCCGCCGGGGCCAACGTCCTGACTTTC. It translates to CASSLGQAAGANVLTF.

The V call is TRBV7-9, the J call TRBJ2-7, with D tentatively TRBD1 (6 bases). V was cut by 4 bases and J by 3 bases, with 16 bases left in between. Germline lookup yields CDR1 SEHNR and CDR2 FQNEAQ (reference sequence). This CDR3 is built from 15 residues. CDR3 sequence reads: CASSSTGNGGYEQYF. The CDR3 nucleotides read TGTGCCAGCAGCTCGACAGGTAATGGGGGCTACGAGCAGTACTTC.

The chain joins TRBV28 to TRBJ2-7, with a tentative D call TRBD2 (5 bases). Germline V gene lookup returns CDR1 MDHEN and CDR2 SYDVKM. Trimming took off 3 bases at V and 3 bases at J, with 18 bases between the two ends. This CDR3 spans 16 amino acids. CDR3 protein: CASSLTMAGANYEQYF. The CDR3 DNA reads as TGTGCCAGCAGTTTGACTATGGCAGGCGCTAACTACGAGCAGTACTTC.

This chain joins TRBV7-2 and TRBJ1-5; 8 bases align to TRBD1. CDR1 and CDR2 (germline): SGHTA, FQGNSA. The CDR3 sequence is 14 residues long. V lost 4 bases, J lost 6 bases, and 5 bases stayed unmatched. CDR3 sequence reads: CASSSTGESQPQHF. The CDR3, as DNA: TGTGCCAGCAGCTCGACAGGGGAATCTCAGCCCCAGCATTTT.

This chain uses TRBV7-8 with TRBJ1-1, with unresolved D. The length of the CDR3 is 13 residues. The germline CDR1 and CDR2 sequences are SGHVS and FQNEAQ. Trimming shortened V by 6 bases and J by 8 bases, and 16 bases separated the two germline ends. The DNA for the CDR3 is TGTGCCAGCAGAACCCGGGCCTCAATAGAAGCTTTCTTT. It yields the protein CASRTRASIEAFF.

The chain combines TRBV5-5 with TRBJ2-6; D perhaps matches TRBD1 (5 bases). Germline loops: CDR1 SGHKS, CDR2 YYEKEE (reference sequence). V was trimmed by 3 bases and J by 0 bases, leaving 10 bases between them. CDR3 length: 16 amino acids. The CDR3 DNA follows: TGTGCCAGCAGCTCGACAGCAAACTCTGGGGCCAACGTCCTGACTTTC. It is translated as CASSSTANSGANVLTF.

This clone was observed a single time. The chain joins TRBV5-6 to TRBJ2-3, with 7 bases fitting TRBD2. J was trimmed by 3 bases and V by 0 bases; bases with no gene match: 7. CDR1 and CDR2 from the germline V gene are SGHDT and YYEEEE. There are 16 residues in the CDR3. Here the CDR3 reads CASSLDQGLQTDTQYF. The CDR3 DNA reads as TGTGCCAGCAGCTTGGATCAGGGACTACAGACAGATACGCAGTATTTT.

The chain carries TRBV6-6 and TRBJ1-2; D might be TRBD1 (5 bases). Germline CDR1 and CDR2: MNHNY and SVGAGI (reference sequence). The CDR3 has 13 residues. Trimming took off 6 bases at V and 4 bases at J, with 12 bases between the two ends. The CDR3 spells CASSRDGGYGYTF. DNA for the CDR3: TGTGCCAGCAGCCGGGACGGCGGCTATGGCTACACCTTC.